This passage covers 21 T cell receptor beta chains from one sample sequenced in a study of T cell changes during pregnancy in multiple sclerosis. TCRdb keeps only in-frame clones here, not all; method: immunoSEQ multiplex PCR. This table holds 70,000 to 80,000 clones, approximately 94% found once. The sequences come from peripheral blood, collected in the third trimester of pregnancy. The receptors were gathered from a female donor with multiple sclerosis, enrolled in a pregnancy study.

This clone was observed a few times. The gene calls are TRBV15 and TRBJ1-2; TRBD1 might be the D (5 bases). Germline values: CDR1 LNHNV, CDR2 YYDKDF (reference sequence). The CDR3 runs to 14 residues. V was pared by 0 bases and J by 7 bases, with 12 bases between. CDR3 nucleotide sequence: TGTGCCACCAGCAGAGATGGGGCAGGGTTTGGCTACACCTTC. Translating gives CATSRDGAGFGYTF.

A single count supports this clone. This chain joins TRBV18 and TRBJ2-1; TRBD1 matches 11 bases. CDR1 and CDR2 (germline): KGHSH, LQKENI. V shed 6 bases, J shed 4 bases, and the junction held 5 bases outside the gene matches. The CDR3 extends over 15 amino acids. CDR3 coding DNA: TGTGCCAGCTCGCAGGGACAGGGGGTATACAATGAGCAGTTCTTC. It encodes CASSQGQGVYNEQFF.

This CDR3 is CASSIGESYNEQFF. Written as DNA, the CDR3 is TGTGCCAGTAGTATCGGGGAATCGTACAATGAGCAGTTCTTC. This chain connects TRBV19 to TRBJ2-1; D perhaps matches TRBD2 (5 bases). The CDR3 runs to 14 residues. Germline-derived CDR1 and CDR2 are LNHDA and SQIVND (reference sequence). Deletions cut 3 bases from V and 4 bases from J, with 10 bases between. Drawing the rest from reference TRBV19 and TRBJ2-1, the complete variable domain is DGGITQSPKYLFRKEGQNVTLSCEQNLNHDAMYWYRQDPGQGLRLIYYSQIVNDFQKGDIAEGYSVSREKKESFPLTVTSAQKNPTAFYLCASSIGESYNEQFFGPGTRLTVL.

This clone was detected only once. The chain carries TRBV7-2 and TRBJ2-2; possible D gene TRBD1, 6 bases. Per germline, CDR1 SGHTA and CDR2 FQGNSA. The CDR3 sequence is 14 residues long. V was clipped by 5 bases and J by 5 bases, with 12 bases between them. The CDR3 here is CASSALQGTGELFF. In DNA form, the CDR3 reads TGTGCCAGCAGCGCCCTCCAGGGGACCGGGGAGCTGTTTTTT.

V is TRBV6-5 and J is TRBJ2-1; 12 bases align to TRBD2. The CDR3 runs 15 residues. Germline V lookup: CDR1 MNHEY, CDR2 SVGAGI. After removal of 2 bases from V and 10 bases from J, the junction contained 6 bases not matched to a gene. CDR3 amino acids: CASSYGLAGPSEQFF. The CDR3 DNA reads TGTGCCAGCAGTTACGGACTAGCGGGGCCTTCCGAGCAGTTCTTC.

This clone was detected only once. This sequence joins TRBV9 and TRBJ1-4, with a tentative D call TRBD1 (5 bases). V was clipped by 4 bases and J by 5 bases, with 9 bases between them. The CDR3 runs to 13 residues. Per the germline V gene, CDR1 is SGDLS and CDR2 is YYNGEE. The DNA for the CDR3 is TGTGCCAGCAGCTTTAGGGGAAATGAAAAACTGTTTTTT. Its translation: CASSFRGNEKLFF.

This rearrangement joins TRBV20-1 to TRBJ1-3; D gene unclear. The germline V and J ends were trimmed by 2 bases and 4 bases, with 3 bases remaining between them. The germline gives CDR1 DFQATT, CDR2 SNEGSKA (reference sequence). The CDR3 runs to 11 residues. Here the CDR3 reads CSARSGNTIYF. As DNA, the CDR3 is TGCAGTGCTAGATCGGGAAACACCATATATTTT.

CDR3 region: CASSAAGGYNSPLHF. The CDR3 DNA sequence: TGTGCCAGCAGTGCTGCAGGGGGCTATAATTCACCCCTCCACTTT. V and J are TRBV25-1 and TRBJ1-6, with TRBD1 matching 7 bases. In germline, CDR1 is MGHDK, CDR2 SYGVNS. The CDR3 loop spans 15 amino acids. The J segment lost 3 bases and the V segment lost 4 bases, leaving 3 bases of the junction unmatched.

This chain joins TRBV29-1 and TRBJ1-2; TRBD1 aligns across 7 bases. There are 13 residues in the CDR3. Losses at the gene ends were 6 bases for V and 8 bases for J; bases not matched to a gene: 12. Looked up from germline, CDR1 is SQVTM and CDR2 is ANQGSEA. The CDR3 DNA sequence: TGCAGCGTAGCCTATACACAGGGGTCCGGCTACACCTTC. Translation: CSVAYTQGSGYTF.

CDR3 amino acids: CASSPSGGSTGELFF. The CDR3 DNA is TGTGCCAGCAGCCCCTCCGGGGGGAGCACCGGGGAGCTGTTTTTT. This chain connects TRBV5-4 to TRBJ2-2, with 7 bases identical to TRBD2. CDR3 length: 15 residues. The germline gives CDR1 SGHNT, CDR2 YYREEE (reference sequence). Unmatched junction bases numbered 7, after V lost 4 bases and J lost 4 bases.

The V gene is TRBV30, the J gene TRBJ2-6; TRBD1 matches at 10 bases. The V segment lost 8 bases and the J segment 1 base; nucleotides outside the gene matches: 5. CDR3 length equals 15 residues. CDR1 GTSNPN and CDR2 SVGIG come from the germline V gene (reference sequence). CDR3 nucleotides: TGTGCCAGGGGACAGGGGACGTCTGGGGCCAACGTCCTGACTTTC. This codes for CARGQGTSGANVLTF.

The chain carries TRBV12-5 and TRBJ1-1; D is unclear. The CDR3 sequence is 14 residues long. CDR1 LGHNT and CDR2 FRNRAP come from the germline V gene. V lost 6 bases and J lost 5, with 16 bases in between. CDR3 amino acids: CASGLGSAGTEAFF. Here the CDR3 DNA reads TGTGCTAGTGGCCTGGGGAGCGCGGGAACTGAAGCTTTCTTT.

The rearrangement links TRBV6-1 to TRBJ2-1; possibly TRBD1 for D (6 bases). Trimming took off 2 bases at V and 4 bases at J, with 12 bases between the two ends. Germline CDR1 is MNHNS and CDR2 is SASEGT. The CDR3 runs to 15 residues. CDR3 DNA sequence: TGTGCCAGCAGTGAAATACAGGGTGTATACAATGAGCAGTTCTTC. Translating it yields CASSEIQGVYNEQFF.

The chain combines TRBV5-4 with TRBJ2-7, with 9 positions matching TRBD1. The germline V gene encodes CDR1 SGHNT and CDR2 YYREEE (reference sequence). This CDR3 contains 15 residues. V lost 3 bases to trimming and J lost 1 base; unmatched junction nucleotides: 5. CDR3 DNA sequence: TGTGCCAGCAGCTCCTTTGGGACAGGGTCCTACGAGCAGTACTTC. Its protein product is CASSSFGTGSYEQYF.

This clone was recorded many times. V and J are TRBV6-4 and TRBJ2-3; TRBD2 might be the D (7 bases). Trimming removed 3 bases at V and 2 bases at J, with 9 bases between. Germline CDR1 reads MRHNA; CDR2 reads SNTAGT. CDR3 length equals 14 residues. The CDR3 bases are TGTGCCAGCAGTGAAGGGGGGGCCACAGATACGCAGTATTTT. This encodes CASSEGGATDTQYF.

The chain is built from TRBV18 and TRBJ2-7, with D perhaps matching TRBD1 (5 bases). CDR1 KGHSH and CDR2 LQKENI come from the germline V gene. The CDR3 runs to 14 residues. The V end was cut by 0 bases, the J end by 7 bases, with 13 bases between. The chain's CDR3 is CASSPPYSPGEQYF. DNA of the CDR3: TGTGCCAGCTCACCACCATACAGCCCAGGGGAGCAGTACTTC.

The J gene is TRBJ2-4, the V gene TRBV13, with a weak D call TRBD2 (6 bases). This CDR3 comprises 16 residues. Trimming removed 1 base from V and 1 base from J, with 11 bases in between. Germline V gene data show CDR1 as PRHDT and CDR2 as FYEKMQ (reference sequence). For the CDR3, the DNA is TGTGCCAGCAGCTTAGAGGAGGGCAGGGCCAAAAACATTCAGTACTTC. Residues: CASSLEEGRAKNIQYF.

The V gene is TRBV29-1, the J gene TRBJ1-4, with no clear D. This CDR3 has 13 residues. Germline V gene lookup returns CDR1 SQVTM and CDR2 ANQGSEA. The V and J ends lost 5 bases and 8 bases respectively, with 15 bases between them. The CDR3 protein is CSVRREGREKLFF. The CDR3 DNA reads TGCAGCGTTAGGAGAGAGGGTCGAGAAAAACTGTTTTTT.

CDR3 sequence reads: CASSQDVRLRNTEAFF. CDR3 nucleotides: TGTGCCAGCAGCCAAGATGTGAGACTTAGGAACACTGAAGCTTTCTTT. The J gene is TRBJ1-1, the V gene TRBV4-2; D unresolved. The V and J ends lost 0 bases and 1 base respectively, with 12 bases between them. CDR1 is LGHNA and CDR2 is YNFKEQ in the germline V gene. This CDR3 comprises 16 residues.

V and J are TRBV7-3 and TRBJ1-5; D is ambiguous. Germline V gene sequence: CDR1 SGHTA, CDR2 FQGTGA. CDR3 length: 14 residues. V was clipped by 5 bases and J by 4 bases, with 12 bases between them. The CDR3 DNA is TGTGCCAGCAGCGAGTTTCCGGGAAATCAGCCCCAGCATTTT. Translation gives CASSEFPGNQPQHF.

The chain couples TRBV7-2 to TRBJ1-1, with D hard to call. V was pared by 4 bases and J by 3 bases, with 9 bases between. The CDR3 runs to 13 residues. CDR1 SGHTA and CDR2 FQGNSA come from the germline V gene. CDR3 protein: CASSSQRDTEAFF. The CDR3 DNA reads TGTGCCAGCAGCTCCCAGCGGGACACTGAAGCTTTCTTT.